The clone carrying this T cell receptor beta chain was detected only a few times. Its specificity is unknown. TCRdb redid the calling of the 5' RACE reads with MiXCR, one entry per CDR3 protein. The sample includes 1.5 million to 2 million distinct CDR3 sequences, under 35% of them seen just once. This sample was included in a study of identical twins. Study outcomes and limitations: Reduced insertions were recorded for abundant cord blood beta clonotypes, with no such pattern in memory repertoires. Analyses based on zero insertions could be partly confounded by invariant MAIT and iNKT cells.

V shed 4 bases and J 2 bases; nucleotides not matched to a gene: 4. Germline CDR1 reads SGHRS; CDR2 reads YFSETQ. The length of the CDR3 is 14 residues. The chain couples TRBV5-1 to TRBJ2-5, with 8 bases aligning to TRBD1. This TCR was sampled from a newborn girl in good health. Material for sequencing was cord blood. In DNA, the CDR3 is TGCGCCAGCAGCGCGACAGGGGAACAAGAGACCCAGTACTTC. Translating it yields CASSATGEQETQYF.